A selection of T cell receptor beta chains follows, all from one sample in a study of blood T cell repertoires in COVID-19. The data were produced by immunoSEQ multiplex PCR, yet TCRdb's version contains in-frame clones alone and is incomplete. The sample shows roughly 430,000 clones, 88% of them seen only once. The specimen sequenced was PBMCs or T cells enriched from blood (not recorded which). The receptors were sampled from a woman in her thirties or forties with acute COVID-19. Each CDR3 is given without its conserved first and last residue.

v_call cdr3_aa
TRBV5-1 ASSLGQAGLEQY
TRBV7-9 ASSATGTGGGNTIY
TRBV19 ASSRLKSSYNSPLH
TRBV28 ASSSSGTGLNYNSPLH
TRBV30 AWTPGVISGANVLT
TRBV4-2 ASRETGSPLH
TRBV19 ASSMGQGNILH
TRBV28 ASSSSGQGSRQPQH
TRBV6-4 ASSERRQSPDYNSPLH
TRBV5-6 ASSIAGGQMDEQF
TRBV5-1 ASSWQGLETQY
TRBV11-2 ASVTGLLYNEQF
TRBV24-1 AVRTNRPRMNTEAF
TRBV5-1 ASSQNWGETQY
TRBV5-4 ASSFGQSNYGYT